This T cell receptor beta chain was identified in a study of immune evolution from preneoplasia to lung adenocarcinoma. TCRdb's table, derived via immunoSEQ multiplex PCR, lists solely in-frame clones and lacks some. The table lists a few thousand clones, 75% to 90% of them singletons. Patients had resection in Japan or China between 2014 and 2017. This clonotype was obtained from a person aged 70 to 85 with lung adenocarcinoma. Specimen: FFPE atypical adenomatous hyperplasia tissue from the lung. Regarding subset: atypical adenomatous hyperplasia (AAH), lung preneoplasia.

CDR3 protein: CASSPTLSVEQYF. CDR3 DNA sequence: TGTGCCAGCAGCCCCACTTTAAGCGTCGAGCAGTACTTC. The chain has TRBV6-5 and TRBJ2-7, with D unclear. V gave up 6 bases and J gave up 6 bases, with 15 bases separating them. This CDR3 comprises 13 residues. Germline CDR1 reads MNHEY; CDR2 reads SVGAGI.